Described below is a single T cell receptor (beta chain) sequence and its context. This sample is part of a study of blood T cell repertoires in COVID-19. Study-wide context: Samples of COVID-19 (acute and convalescent) were obtained from the United States, Italy and Spain. T cells, B-cell-depleted T cells, or PBMCs supplied cDNA or gDNA.

The authors' processing: From reference gene primer amplification, estimates of nucleated cell counts were derived. Generated by immunoSEQ multiplex PCR, the TCRdb table keeps only in-frame clones and is missing some. V, J and clone size reflect that table, while D and trimming were determined from the DNA. The data show approximately 210,000 clones, approximately 81% seen once. Germline lookup yields CDR1 SGHRS and CDR2 YFSETQ. V shed 4 bases, J shed 0 bases, and the junction held 6 bases outside the gene matches. The CDR3 loop spans 16 amino acids. The sequenced sample consisted of peripheral blood. The V gene is TRBV5-1, the J gene TRBJ1-1; TRBD1 matches at 10 bases. This TCR was recovered from a woman over 75 with acute or convalescent COVID-19. This chain's CDR3 is CASSLGQGRMNTEAFF. CDR3 DNA: TGCGCCAGCAGCCTGGGACAGGGGAGAATGAACACTGAAGCTTTCTTT.